This TCR beta chain came from a study of beta chain features in type 1 diabetes. The wider study: Patients shared similar age, gender and cell yields with healthy donors.

This CDR3 region has 15 residues. V was cut by 2 bases and J by 9 bases, with 18 bases left in between. From germline, CDR1 is SGHTA and CDR2 FQGNSA. The study reverse transcribed the entire isolated RNA, so it sequenced expressed TCRB transcripts. The table came from immunoSEQ multiplex PCR; TCRdb's copy has only in-frame clones and leaves some out. The data hold 600,000 or so clones, with 9.5% to 15% observed a single time. General study results and limits: The study found moderately but significantly shorter TCRB CDR3s in all four CD4+ subsets of Type 1 diabetes patients.

Every donor had blood drawn once into heparin, approximately 120 mL on average. In this sample, this clone turned up a few times. The antigen is undetermined. The chain is built from TRBV7-2 and TRBJ2-3; D tentatively reads TRBD1 or TRBD2 (6 bases each). The sequenced sample consisted of naive CD4+ T cells from blood. This clonotype was obtained from a man younger than 45 with type 1 diabetes. Written as DNA, the CDR3 is TGTGCCAGCAGCTTATTGAAGGGGGGCGGACGCACGCAGTATTTT. Encoded protein: CASSLLKGGGRTQYF.